This T cell receptor (beta chain) stems from a study of CD8+CD57+ T cells in acquired aplastic anemia. Regarding this clonotype: Its antigen is currently unknown.

Study results and limitations: Patients and controls had CD8+ Simpson's diversity values that were not significantly distinct. Researchers report that around 30 CD8+ CDR3 sequences appeared in both patients and controls.

Patients included in sequencing had previously demonstrated CD8+CD57+ cell expansion by flow cytometry. Every one of the patients had aplastic anemia (severe, acquired). No therapy had been given to the patients at the time of blood sampling. The CDR3 spans 15 residues. The trim removed 3 bases at V and 5 bases at J, leaving 9 bases unmatched. Germline V gene sequence: CDR1 LNHDA, CDR2 SQIVND (reference sequence). Using genomic DNA as the template, TCR beta VDJ and CDR3 profiling was carried out. A single record per CDR3 protein comes from TCRdb applying MiXCR to the reads. The sample gives 75,000 to 100,000 distinct CDR3 sequences, about 67% of which show up once; 50% to 70% is in the top ten.

The specimen sequenced was sorted CD4+, CD8+, or CD8+CD57+ T cells (not recorded which) from PBMCs. The gene calls are TRBV19 and TRBJ1-2; TRBD1 matches at 7 bases. This receptor was taken from a human donor with aplastic anemia. As DNA, the CDR3 is TGTGCCAGTAGTATTGCGAGGGGGCAATATTATGGCTACACCTTC. Protein sequence: CASSIARGQYYGYTF.